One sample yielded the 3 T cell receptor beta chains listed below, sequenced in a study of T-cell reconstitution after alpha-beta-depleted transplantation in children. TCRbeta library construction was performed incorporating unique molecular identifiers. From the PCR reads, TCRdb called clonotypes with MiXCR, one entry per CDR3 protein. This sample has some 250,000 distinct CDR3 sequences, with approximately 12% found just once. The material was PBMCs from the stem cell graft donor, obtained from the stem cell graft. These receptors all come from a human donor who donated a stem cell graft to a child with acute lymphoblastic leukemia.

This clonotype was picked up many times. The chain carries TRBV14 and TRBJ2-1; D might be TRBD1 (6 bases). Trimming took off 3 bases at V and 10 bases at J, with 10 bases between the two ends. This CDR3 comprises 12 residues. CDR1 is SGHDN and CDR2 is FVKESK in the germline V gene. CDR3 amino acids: CASSQGAWEQFF. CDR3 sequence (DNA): TGTGCCAGCAGCCAGGGGGCTTGGGAGCAGTTCTTC.

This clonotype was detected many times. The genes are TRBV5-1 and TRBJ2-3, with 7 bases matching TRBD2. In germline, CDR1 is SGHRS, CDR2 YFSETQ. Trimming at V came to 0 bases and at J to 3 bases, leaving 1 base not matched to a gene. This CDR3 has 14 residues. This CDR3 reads CASSLGGGTDTQYF. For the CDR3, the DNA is TGCGCCAGCAGCTTGGGCGGGGGTACAGATACGCAGTATTTT. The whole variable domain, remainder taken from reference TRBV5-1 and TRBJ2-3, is KAGVTQTPRYLIKTRGQQVTLSCSPISGHRSVSWYQQTPGQGLQFLFEYFSETQRNKGNFPGRFSGRQFSNSRSEMNVSTLELGDSALYLCASSLGGGTDTQYFGPGTRLTVL.

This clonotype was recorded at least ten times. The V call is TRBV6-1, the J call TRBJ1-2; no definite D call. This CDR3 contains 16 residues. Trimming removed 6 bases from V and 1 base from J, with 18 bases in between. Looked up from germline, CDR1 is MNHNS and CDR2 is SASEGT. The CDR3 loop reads CASRMGRAELNYGYTF. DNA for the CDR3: TGTGCCAGCAGAATGGGCCGGGCAGAACTTAACTATGGCTACACCTTC.